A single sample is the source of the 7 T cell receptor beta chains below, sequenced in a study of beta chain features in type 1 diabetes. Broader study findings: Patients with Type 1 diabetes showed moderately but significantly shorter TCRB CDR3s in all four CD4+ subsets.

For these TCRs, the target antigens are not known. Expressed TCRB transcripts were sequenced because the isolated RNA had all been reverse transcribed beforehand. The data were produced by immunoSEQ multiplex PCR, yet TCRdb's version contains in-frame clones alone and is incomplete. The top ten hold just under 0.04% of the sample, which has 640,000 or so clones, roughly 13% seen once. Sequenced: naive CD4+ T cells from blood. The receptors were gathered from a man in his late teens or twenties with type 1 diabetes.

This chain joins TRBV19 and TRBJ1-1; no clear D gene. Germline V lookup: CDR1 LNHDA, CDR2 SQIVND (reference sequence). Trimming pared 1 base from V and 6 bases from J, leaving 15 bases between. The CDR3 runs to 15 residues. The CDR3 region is CASSIGVGRGPEAFF. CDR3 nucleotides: TGTGCCAGTAGTATAGGTGTTGGCAGAGGGCCTGAAGCTTTCTTT.

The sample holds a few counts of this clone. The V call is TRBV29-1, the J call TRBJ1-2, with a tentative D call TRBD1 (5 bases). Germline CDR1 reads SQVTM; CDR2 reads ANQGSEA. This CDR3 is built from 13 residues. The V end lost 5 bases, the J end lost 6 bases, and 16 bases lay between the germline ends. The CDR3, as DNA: TGCAGCGTTCCCGAGGGGAGGGCAGATGGCTACACCTTC. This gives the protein CSVPEGRADGYTF.

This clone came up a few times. DNA for the CDR3: TGTGCCAGCAGCTCGACAGGGGACGAGCAGTACTTC. Amino acid sequence: CASSSTGDEQYF. This sequence joins TRBV7-2 and TRBJ2-7, with 8 bases lining up with TRBD1. This CDR3 spans 12 amino acids. The V segment lost 4 bases and the J segment 5 bases; nucleotides outside the gene matches: 1. The germline gives CDR1 SGHTA, CDR2 FQGNSA.

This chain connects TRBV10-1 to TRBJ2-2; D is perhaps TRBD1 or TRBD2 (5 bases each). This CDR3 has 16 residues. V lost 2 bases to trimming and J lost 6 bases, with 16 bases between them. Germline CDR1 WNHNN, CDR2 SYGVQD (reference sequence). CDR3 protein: CASSENLGAGPGELFF. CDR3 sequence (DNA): TGCGCCAGCAGTGAGAATCTCGGGGCAGGTCCCGGGGAGCTGTTTTTT.

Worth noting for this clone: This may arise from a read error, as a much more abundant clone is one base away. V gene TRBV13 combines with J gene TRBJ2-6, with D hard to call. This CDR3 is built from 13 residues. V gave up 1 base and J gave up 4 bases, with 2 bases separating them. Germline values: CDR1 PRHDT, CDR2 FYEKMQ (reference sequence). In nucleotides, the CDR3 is TGTGCCAGCAGCTTAGCAGGGGCCAACGTCCTGACTTTC. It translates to CASSLAGANVLTF. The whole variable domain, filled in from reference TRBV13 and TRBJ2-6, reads AAGVIQSPRHLIKEKRETATLKCYPIPRHDTVYWYQQGPGQDPQFLISFYEKMQSDKGSIPDRFSAQQFSDYHSELNMSSLELGDSALYFCASSLAGANVLTFGAGSRLTVL.

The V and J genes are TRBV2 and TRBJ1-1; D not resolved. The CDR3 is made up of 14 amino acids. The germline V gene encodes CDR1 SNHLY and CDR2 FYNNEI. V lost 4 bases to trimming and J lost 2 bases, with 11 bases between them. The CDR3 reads CASSVSAGNTEAFF. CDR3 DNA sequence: TGTGCCAGCAGTGTGTCGGCGGGAAACACTGAAGCTTTCTTT.

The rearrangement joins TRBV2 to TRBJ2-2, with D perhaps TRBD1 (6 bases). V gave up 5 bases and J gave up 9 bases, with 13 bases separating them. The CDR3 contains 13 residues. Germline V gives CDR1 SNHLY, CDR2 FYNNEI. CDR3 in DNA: TGTGCCAGCAGTCGGACAGACGCGCGGGAGCTGTTTTTT. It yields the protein CASSRTDARELFF.